A single sample gave rise to the 13 T cell receptor beta chains below, sequenced in a study of CD8+ T cells in alopecia areata. Cell sorting was performed on pooled cutaneous lymph node cells with CD4, CD8alpha, NKG2D, NKG2ACE and other markers. Reverse transcribed after extraction, RNA yielded cDNA as the sequencing template. Using immunoSEQ multiplex PCR, the repertoire was profiled, and TCRdb retains in-frame clones only, with some absent. Observed in the sample are over 5,500 clones, none of them singletons. Sequences were obtained from CD8+ T cells sorted from a lymph node. These receptors were taken from a C3H/HeJ mouse with alopecia areata. Strain MHC haplotype: H2-k.

This clone was observed many times. All gene names here are mouse names. The read gets to within 4 residues of the CDR3 end, and the germline J gene fills in the rest. The chain has TRBV17 and TRBJ2-7, with TRBD2 matching 7 bases. This CDR3 contains 14 residues. Trimming cost V 0 bases and J 3 bases; bases outside gene matches: 2. Germline CDR1 MNHDT, CDR2 YYDKIL. CDR3 bases read: TGTGCTAGCAGTAGAGATCTGGGGGACTAT. It translates to CASSRDLGDY. The entire CDR3 protein is CASSRDLGDYEQYF.

This clone was detected only a few times. Here the gene names and germline are mouse. The read stops 4 residues short of the end of the CDR3; the missing end is completed from the germline J gene. The chain couples TRBV13-3 to TRBJ2-4; TRBD1 matches at 7 bases. V was pared by 4 bases and J by 0 bases, with 8 bases of the junction left unmatched. CDR3 length: 16 residues. CDR1 and CDR2 from the germline V gene are NNHDY and SYVADS. CDR3 bases read: TGTGCCAGCAGTCTTGACAGGGTCCCTAGTCAAAAC. It encodes CASSLDRVPSQN. The whole CDR3 reads CASSLDRVPSQNTLYF. The variable domain in full, with the rest retrieved from reference TRBV13-3 and TRBJ2-4, is EAAVTQSPRSKVAVTGGKVTLSCHQTNNHDYMYWYRQDTGHGLRLIHYSYVADSTEKGDIPDGYKASRPSQENFSLILELASLSQTAVYFCASSLDRVPSQNTLYFGAGTRLSVL.

Concerning this clone itself: Mouse gene names apply. The read ends 4 residues before the CDR3 terminus; that terminus is restored from the germline J gene. This rearrangement joins TRBV13-1 to TRBJ2-1; D not resolved. The CDR3 spans 15 residues. CDR1 and CDR2 from the germline V gene are NSHNY and SYGAGN. Trimming stripped 0 bases from V and 1 base from J, with 8 bases between. CDR3 DNA (partial): TGTGCCAGCAGTGATGCAGGAAAAAACTATGCT. Translation: CASSDAGKNYA. The entire CDR3 reads CASSDAGKNYAEQFF.

This clone is labeled medium-sized. Genes here carry mouse names. The sequenced fragment ends 4 residues before the CDR3 boundary, so the rest is inferred from the germline J gene. This sequence joins TRBV1 and TRBJ2-7; possibly TRBD1 for D (6 bases). Trimming removed 1 base from V and 0 bases from J, with 10 bases in between. The CDR3 has 15 residues. Germline CDR1 NSQYPW, CDR2 LRSPGD (reference sequence). Incomplete CDR3 DNA: TGCACCTGCAGTGCAGCTCACAGGGCCTCCTAT. It codes for CTCSAAHRASY. The whole CDR3 is CTCSAAHRASYEQYF.

This clone was counted ten times or more. The listed genes are named as in mouse. The sequenced fragment ends 4 residues before the CDR3 boundary, so the rest is inferred from the germline J gene. The rearrangement uses TRBV5 and TRBJ2-4; 11 positions agree with TRBD2. This CDR3 has 16 amino acids. Germline CDR1 LGHNA, CDR2 YNLKQL (reference sequence). CDR3 region: CASSQDNWGGANTLYF. Partial CDR3 DNA: TGTGCCAGCAGCCAAGATAACTGGGGGGGCGCAAAC.

The table lists this clone with many counts. The germline and genes are mouse ones. CDR3 sequence: CASSDPGGAHAEQFF. CDR3 bases read: TGTGCCAGCAGTGATCCTGGGGGGGCCCATGCT. This chain links TRBV13-1 with TRBJ2-1; TRBD2 aligns across 10 bases. Read coverage stops 4 residues before the CDR3 terminus; the germline J gene supplies the remainder. Germline CDR1 reads NSHNY; CDR2 reads SYGAGN. After removal of 1 base from V and 5 bases from J, the junction contained 3 bases not matched to a gene. There are 15 residues in the CDR3.

By sample fraction, this clone is medium-sized (0.01 to 0.1%). Mouse names are used for the genes. The read is 4 residues too short to cover the CDR3 end, so that end is filled in from the germline J gene. This chain uses TRBV1 with TRBJ2-3, with 10 bases aligning to TRBD1. The CDR3 length is 15 residues. Trimming removed 3 bases from V and 4 bases from J; junction bases left unmatched: 4. CDR1 is NSQYPW, CDR2 LRSPGD, per germline (reference sequence). Partial CDR3 DNA: TGCACCTGCAGTGCCCCGGGACAGGGGACAGAA. Its translation is CTCSAPGQGTE. The complete CDR3 protein is CTCSAPGQGTETLYF.

This clone has more than one count but fewer than ten. Gene and germline names: mouse. With the read ending 4 residues before the CDR3 end, the germline J gene is used to fill in that end. The chain employs TRBV19 and TRBJ2-2; 9 positions agree with TRBD2. The CDR3 sequence is 14 residues long. Germline CDR1 FNHDT, CDR2 SITEND (reference sequence). With V trimmed by 2 bases and J by 4 bases, 0 bases remained unmatched. CDR3 DNA, as far as it was read: TGTGCCAGCAGTATGGACTGGGGCACCGGG. Protein sequence: CASSMDWGTG. The entire CDR3 reads CASSMDWGTGQLYF. Full variable domain (missing parts from reference TRBV19 and TRBJ2-2): GGIITQTPKFLIGQEGQKLTLKCQQNFNHDTMYWYRQDSGKGLRLIYYSITENDLQKGDLSEGYDASREKKSSFSLTVTSAQKNEMAVFLCASSMDWGTGQLYFGEGSKLTVL.

This clone came up a few times. Genes here carry mouse names. The read is 4 residues too short to cover the CDR3 end, so that end is filled in from the germline J gene. This chain joins TRBV1 and TRBJ2-4; the match to TRBD1 covers 7 bases. The CDR3 spans 14 residues. Germline V gene data show CDR1 as NSQYPW and CDR2 as LRSPGD (reference sequence). The CDR3: CTCSPPTGRNTLYF. CDR3 DNA, as far as it was read: TGCACCTGCAGTCCGCCGACAGGGAGAAAC.

On this clone itself: Gene names and germline refer to mouse. The read ends 4 residues early relative to the CDR3; the germline J gene fills the gap. The V and J genes are TRBV13-3 and TRBJ2-1; TRBD2 aligns across 10 bases. Germline CDR1 NNHDY, CDR2 SYVADS. The V and J ends lost 2 bases and 2 bases, in that order; junction bases with no gene match: 4. The CDR3 totals 16 residues. CDR3 bases read: TGTGCCAGCAGTGAGATGGGACTGGGGTACTATGCT. The encoded protein is CASSEMGLGYYA. The full CDR3 protein is CASSEMGLGYYAEQFF.

This clone was seen at least ten times. Gene and germline names: mouse. The CDR3: CASGGGLGGYEQYF. The CDR3 DNA, read in part, is TGTGCCAGCGGTGGGGGACTGGGGGGATAT. The gene calls are TRBV13-2 and TRBJ2-7; 12 nucleotides align to TRBD2. Read coverage stops 4 residues before the CDR3 terminus; the germline J gene supplies the remainder. From germline, CDR1 is NNHNN and CDR2 SYGAGS (reference sequence). This CDR3 region has 14 residues.

Only a few counts were recorded for this clone. Gene names refer to mouse genes. The read stops 4 residues short of the end of the CDR3; the missing end is completed from the germline J gene. The rearrangement joins TRBV13-3 to TRBJ2-1; no firm D call. Trimming pared 0 bases from V and 0 bases from J, leaving 7 bases between. The CDR3 has 15 residues. In germline, CDR1 is NNHDY, CDR2 SYVADS. The CDR3 region is CASSDGQNNYAEQFF. CDR3 bases read: TGTGCCAGCAGTGATGGACAAAATAACTATGCT.

By sample fraction, this clone is medium-sized. The listed genes are named as in mouse. The read comes to an end 4 residues before the CDR3 does, leaving the germline J gene to fill in the end. V usage is TRBV31 and J usage is TRBJ2-7; 7 nucleotides align to TRBD2. The CDR3 runs to 11 residues. Germline CDR1 is GKSSPN and CDR2 is SITVG. Partial CDR3 DNA: TGTGCCTGGAGACTGGGGTAT. Translation gives CAWRLGY. From start to end, the CDR3 is CAWRLGYEQYF.